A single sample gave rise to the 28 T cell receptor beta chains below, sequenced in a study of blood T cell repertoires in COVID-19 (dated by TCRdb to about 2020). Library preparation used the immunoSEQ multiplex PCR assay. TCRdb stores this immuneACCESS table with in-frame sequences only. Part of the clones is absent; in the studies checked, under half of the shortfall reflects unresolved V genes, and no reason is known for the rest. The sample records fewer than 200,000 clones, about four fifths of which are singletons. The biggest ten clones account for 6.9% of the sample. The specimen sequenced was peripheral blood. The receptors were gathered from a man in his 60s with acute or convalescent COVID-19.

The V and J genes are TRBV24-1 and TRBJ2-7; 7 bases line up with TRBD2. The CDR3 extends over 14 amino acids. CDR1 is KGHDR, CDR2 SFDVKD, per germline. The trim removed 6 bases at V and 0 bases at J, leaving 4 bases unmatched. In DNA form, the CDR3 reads TGTGCCACCAGTCGCACGGGGGGCTCCTACGAGCAGTACTTC. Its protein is CATSRTGGSYEQYF.

CDR3 coding DNA: TGTGCCAGCAGCCCCGGGACAGCCAGCTCCTACAATGAGCAGTTCTTC. This gives the protein CASSPGTASSYNEQFF. The chain has TRBV7-2 and TRBJ2-1, with TRBD1 matching over 7 bases. Germline lookup yields CDR1 SGHTA and CDR2 FQGNSA. The CDR3 is 16 amino acids. V was clipped by 5 bases and J by 0 bases; unmatched bases: 7.

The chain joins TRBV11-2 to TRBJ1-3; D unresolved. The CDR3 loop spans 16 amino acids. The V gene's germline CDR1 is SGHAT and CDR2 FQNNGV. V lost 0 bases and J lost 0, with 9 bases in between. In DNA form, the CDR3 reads TGTGCCAGCAGCTTAGAATGGGAGCCCTCTGGAAACACCATATATTTT. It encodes CASSLEWEPSGNTIYF.

In DNA, the CDR3 is TGTGCCAGCAGCTTATTCAGGGGGAGGCGTGCCGGGGAGCTGTTTTTT. Its protein is CASSLFRGRRAGELFF. The chain links TRBV11-2 to TRBJ2-2, with D tentatively TRBD1 (7 bases). Germline assignment: CDR1 SGHAT and CDR2 FQNNGV. The CDR3 is made up of 16 amino acids. V lost 2 bases, J lost 6 bases, and 16 bases lay in between.

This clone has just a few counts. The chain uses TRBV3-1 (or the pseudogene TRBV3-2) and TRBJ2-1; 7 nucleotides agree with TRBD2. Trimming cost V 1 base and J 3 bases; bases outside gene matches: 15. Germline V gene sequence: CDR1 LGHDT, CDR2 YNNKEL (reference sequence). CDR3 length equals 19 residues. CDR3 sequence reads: CASSQAGLGTESYYNEQFF. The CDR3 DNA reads TGTGCCAGCAGCCAAGCAGGACTAGGCACCGAGAGCTACTACAATGAGCAGTTCTTC.

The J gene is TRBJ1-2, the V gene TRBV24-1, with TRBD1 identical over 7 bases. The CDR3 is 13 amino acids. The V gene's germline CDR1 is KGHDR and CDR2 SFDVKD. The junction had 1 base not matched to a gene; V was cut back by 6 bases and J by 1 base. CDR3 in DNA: TGTGCCACCAGTCGGGACAGTAACTATGGCTACACCTTC. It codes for CATSRDSNYGYTF.

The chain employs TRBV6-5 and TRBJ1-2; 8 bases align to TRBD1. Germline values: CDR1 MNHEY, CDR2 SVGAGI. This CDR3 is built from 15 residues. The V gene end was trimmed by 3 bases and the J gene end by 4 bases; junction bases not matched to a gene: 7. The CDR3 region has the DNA TGTGCCAGCAGTTATAGCCCAGGGGGCCGCTATGGCTACACCTTC. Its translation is CASSYSPGGRYGYTF.

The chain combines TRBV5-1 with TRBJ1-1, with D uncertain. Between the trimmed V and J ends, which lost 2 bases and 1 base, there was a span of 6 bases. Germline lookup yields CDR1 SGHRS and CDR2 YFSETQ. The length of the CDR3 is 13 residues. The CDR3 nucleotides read TGCGCCAGCAGCTTTACGAGGAACACTGAAGCTTTCTTT. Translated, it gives CASSFTRNTEAFF.

CDR3 loop: CASSLSVEYQETQYF. The CDR3 region has the DNA TGTGCCAGCAGTTTATCGGTAGAGTACCAAGAGACCCAGTACTTC. The V and J genes are TRBV27 and TRBJ2-5; D not resolved. V dropped 0 bases and J dropped 0 bases, with 8 bases sitting between them. This CDR3 has 15 amino acids. CDR1 is MNHEY, CDR2 SMNVEV, per germline (reference sequence).

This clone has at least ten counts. The DNA of the CDR3 is TGTGCCAGCAGCAGCGGGGCCCTGGGGGAGACCCAGTACTTC. It translates to CASSSGALGETQYF. The V and J genes are TRBV28 and TRBJ2-5, with TRBD2 matching over 7 bases. This CDR3 is 14 amino acids long. The germline CDR1 and CDR2 sequences are MDHEN and SYDVKM. V gave up 6 bases and J gave up 5 bases; unmatched junction bases: 9. The full variable domain, rest sourced from reference TRBV28 and TRBJ2-5, is DVKVTQSSRYLVKRTGEKVFLECVQDMDHENMFWYRQDPGLGLRLIYFSYDVKMKEKGDIPEGYSVSREKKERFSLILESASTNQTSMYLCASSSGALGETQYFGPGTRLLVL.

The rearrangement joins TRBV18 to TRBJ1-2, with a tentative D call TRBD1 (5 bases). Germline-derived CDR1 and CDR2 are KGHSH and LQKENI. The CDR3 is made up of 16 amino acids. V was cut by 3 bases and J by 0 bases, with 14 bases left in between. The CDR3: CASSPSWGGTNYGYTF. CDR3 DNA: TGTGCCAGCTCACCCTCCTGGGGCGGGACTAACTATGGCTACACCTTC.

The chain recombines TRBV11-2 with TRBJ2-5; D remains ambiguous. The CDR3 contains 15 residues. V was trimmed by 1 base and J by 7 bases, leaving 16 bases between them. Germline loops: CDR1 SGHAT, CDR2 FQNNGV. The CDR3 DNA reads TGTGCCAGCAGCTTAGGCTCCACTGCAACGGGGACCCAGTACTTC. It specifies CASSLGSTATGTQYF.

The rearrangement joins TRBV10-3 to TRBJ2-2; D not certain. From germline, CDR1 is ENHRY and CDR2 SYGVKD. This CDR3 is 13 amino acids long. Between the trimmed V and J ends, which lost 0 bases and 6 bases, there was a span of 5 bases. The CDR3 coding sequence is TGTGCCATCAGTGAGTCGAGCCCCGGGGAGCTGTTTTTT. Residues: CAISESSPGELFF.

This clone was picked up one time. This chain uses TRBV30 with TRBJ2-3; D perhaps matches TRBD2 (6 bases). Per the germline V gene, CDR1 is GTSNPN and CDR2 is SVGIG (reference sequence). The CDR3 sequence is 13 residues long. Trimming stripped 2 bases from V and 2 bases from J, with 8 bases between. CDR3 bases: TGTGCCTGGAGTCGGGAGCTCACAGATACGCAGTATTTT. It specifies CAWSRELTDTQYF.

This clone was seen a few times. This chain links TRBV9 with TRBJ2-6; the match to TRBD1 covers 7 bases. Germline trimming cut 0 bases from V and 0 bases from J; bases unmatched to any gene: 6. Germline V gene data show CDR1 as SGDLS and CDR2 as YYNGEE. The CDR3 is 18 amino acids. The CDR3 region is CASSVVMGQPSGANVLTF. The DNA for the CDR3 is TGTGCCAGCAGCGTAGTAATGGGACAGCCCTCTGGGGCCAACGTCCTGACTTTC.

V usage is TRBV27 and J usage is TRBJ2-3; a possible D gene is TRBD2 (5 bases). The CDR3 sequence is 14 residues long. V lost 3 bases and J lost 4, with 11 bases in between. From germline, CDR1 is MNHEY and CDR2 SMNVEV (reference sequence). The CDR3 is CASSFRDSADTQYF. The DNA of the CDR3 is TGTGCCAGCAGTTTTCGGGATAGCGCAGATACGCAGTATTTT.

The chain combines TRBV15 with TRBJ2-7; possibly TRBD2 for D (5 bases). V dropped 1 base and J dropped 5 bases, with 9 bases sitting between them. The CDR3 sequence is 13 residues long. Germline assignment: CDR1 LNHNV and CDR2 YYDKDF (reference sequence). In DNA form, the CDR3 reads TGTGCCACCAGCAGAGGAGGGTTTGACGAGCAGTACTTC. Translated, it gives CATSRGGFDEQYF.

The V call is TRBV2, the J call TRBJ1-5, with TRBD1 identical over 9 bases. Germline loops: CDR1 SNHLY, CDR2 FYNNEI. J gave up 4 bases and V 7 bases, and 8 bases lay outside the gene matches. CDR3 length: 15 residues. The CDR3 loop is CASTYGTGTNQPQHF. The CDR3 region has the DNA TGTGCCAGCACCTACGGGACAGGGACGAATCAGCCCCAGCATTTT. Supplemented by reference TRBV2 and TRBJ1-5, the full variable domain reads EPEVTQTPSHQVTQMGQEVILRCVPISNHLYFYWYRQILGQKVEFLVSFYNNEISEKSEIFDDQFSVERPDGSNFTLKIRSTKLEDSAMYFCASTYGTGTNQPQHFGDGTRLSIL.

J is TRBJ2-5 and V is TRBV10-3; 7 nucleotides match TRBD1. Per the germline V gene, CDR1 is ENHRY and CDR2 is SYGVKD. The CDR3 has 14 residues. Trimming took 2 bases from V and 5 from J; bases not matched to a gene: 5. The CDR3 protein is CAISEARGKETQYF. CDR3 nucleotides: TGTGCCATCAGTGAGGCCAGGGGGAAGGAGACCCAGTACTTC.

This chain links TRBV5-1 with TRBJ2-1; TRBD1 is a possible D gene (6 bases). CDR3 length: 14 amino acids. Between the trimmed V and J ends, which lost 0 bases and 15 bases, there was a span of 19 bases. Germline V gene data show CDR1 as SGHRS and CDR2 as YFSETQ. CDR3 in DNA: TGCGCCAGCAGCTTGGCCCCTGGGACACCGGTCCCGTTCTTC. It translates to CASSLAPGTPVPFF. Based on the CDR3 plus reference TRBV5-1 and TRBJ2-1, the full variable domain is KAGVTQTPRYLIKTRGQQVTLSCSPISGHRSVSWYQQTPGQGLQFLFEYFSETQRNKGNFPGRFSGRQFSNSRSEMNVSTLELGDSALYLCASSLAPGTPVPFFGPGTRLTVL.

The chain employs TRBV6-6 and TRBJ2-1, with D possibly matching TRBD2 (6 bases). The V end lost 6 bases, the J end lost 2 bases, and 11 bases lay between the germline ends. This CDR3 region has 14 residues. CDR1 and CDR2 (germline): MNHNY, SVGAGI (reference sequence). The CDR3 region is CASSPGAAYNEQFF. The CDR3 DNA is TGTGCCAGCAGCCCGGGAGCAGCCTACAATGAGCAGTTCTTC.

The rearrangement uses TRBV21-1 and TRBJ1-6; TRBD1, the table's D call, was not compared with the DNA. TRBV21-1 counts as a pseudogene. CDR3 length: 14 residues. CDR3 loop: CASTLTPGNSPLHF. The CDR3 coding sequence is TGTGCCAGCACCCTAACCCCAGGGAATTCACCCCTCCACTTT.

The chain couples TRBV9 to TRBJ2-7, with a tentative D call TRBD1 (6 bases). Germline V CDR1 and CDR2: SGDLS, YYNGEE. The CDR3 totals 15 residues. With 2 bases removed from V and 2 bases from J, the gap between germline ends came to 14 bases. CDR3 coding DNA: TGTGCCAGCAGCGTTGGGGCAGGGGATACCTACGAGCAGTACTTC. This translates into CASSVGAGDTYEQYF. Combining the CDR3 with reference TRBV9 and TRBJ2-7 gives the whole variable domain DSGVTQTPKHLITATGQRVTLRCSPRSGDLSVYWYQQSLDQGLQFLIQYYNGEERAKGNILERFSAQQFPDLHSELNLSSLELGDSALYFCASSVGAGDTYEQYFGPGTRLTVT.

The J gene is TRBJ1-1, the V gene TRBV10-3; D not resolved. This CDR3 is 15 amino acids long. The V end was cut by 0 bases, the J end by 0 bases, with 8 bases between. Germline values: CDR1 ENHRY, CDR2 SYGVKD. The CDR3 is CAISESELMNTEAFF. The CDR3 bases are TGTGCCATCAGTGAGTCGGAGCTAATGAACACTGAAGCTTTCTTT.

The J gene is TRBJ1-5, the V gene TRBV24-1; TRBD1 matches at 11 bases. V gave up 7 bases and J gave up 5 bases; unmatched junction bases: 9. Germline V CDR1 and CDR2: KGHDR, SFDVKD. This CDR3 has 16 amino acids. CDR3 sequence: CATSTGTGGSDQPQHF. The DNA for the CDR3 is TGTGCCACCAGCACCGGGACAGGGGGATCCGATCAGCCCCAGCATTTT.

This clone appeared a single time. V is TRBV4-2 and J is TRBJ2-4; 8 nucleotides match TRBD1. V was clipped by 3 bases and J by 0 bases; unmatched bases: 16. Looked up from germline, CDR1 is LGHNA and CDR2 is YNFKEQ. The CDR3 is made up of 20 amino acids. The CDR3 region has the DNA TGTGCCAGCAGCCACGACGCACAGGGGGGCCCCCCCCTAGCCAAAAACATTCAGTACTTC. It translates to CASSHDAQGGPPLAKNIQYF.

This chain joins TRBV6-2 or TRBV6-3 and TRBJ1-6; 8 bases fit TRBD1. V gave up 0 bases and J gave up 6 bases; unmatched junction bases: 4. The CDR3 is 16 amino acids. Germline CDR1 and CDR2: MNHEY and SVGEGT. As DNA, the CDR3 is TGTGCCAGCAGTTACTCCCAGGGGGCCGGTAATTCACCCCTCCACTTT. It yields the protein CASSYSQGAGNSPLHF.

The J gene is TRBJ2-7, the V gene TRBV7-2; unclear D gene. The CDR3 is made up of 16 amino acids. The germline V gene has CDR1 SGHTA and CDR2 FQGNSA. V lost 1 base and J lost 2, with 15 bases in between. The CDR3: CASSLGGPGYTYEQYF. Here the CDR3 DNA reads TGTGCCAGCAGCTTAGGAGGCCCCGGGTACACCTACGAGCAGTACTTC.